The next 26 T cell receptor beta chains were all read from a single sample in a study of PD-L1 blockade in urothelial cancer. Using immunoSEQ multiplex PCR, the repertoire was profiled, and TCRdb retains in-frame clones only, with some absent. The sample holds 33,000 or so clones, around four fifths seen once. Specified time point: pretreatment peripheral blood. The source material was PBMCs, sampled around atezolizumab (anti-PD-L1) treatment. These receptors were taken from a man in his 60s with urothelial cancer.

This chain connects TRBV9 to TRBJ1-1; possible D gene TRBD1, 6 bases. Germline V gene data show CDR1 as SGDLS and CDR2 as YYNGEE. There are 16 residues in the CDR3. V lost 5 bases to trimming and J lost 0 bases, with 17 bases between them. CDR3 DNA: TGTGCCAGCAGTCCCGGGGGGGGCAGGGTGAACACTGAAGCTTTCTTT. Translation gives CASSPGGGRVNTEAFF.

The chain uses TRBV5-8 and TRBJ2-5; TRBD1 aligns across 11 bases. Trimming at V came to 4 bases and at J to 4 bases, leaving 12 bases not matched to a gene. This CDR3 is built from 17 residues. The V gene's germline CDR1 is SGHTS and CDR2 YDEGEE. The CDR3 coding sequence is TGTGCCAGCAGCCCGGGACAGGGGGGTTTGGTGGGAGAGACCCAGTACTTC. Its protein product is CASSPGQGGLVGETQYF.

The CDR3 DNA is TGCGCCAGCAGCCTCGGGACTAGCGGGGGTCATAAGACCCAGTACTTC. Translation gives CASSLGTSGGHKTQYF. The rearrangement links TRBV4-1 to TRBJ2-5, with 14 positions matching TRBD2. Per germline, CDR1 MGHRA and CDR2 YSYEKL. The CDR3 extends over 16 amino acids. V trimming: 4 bases; J trimming: 6 bases; junction bases outside the gene matches: 7.

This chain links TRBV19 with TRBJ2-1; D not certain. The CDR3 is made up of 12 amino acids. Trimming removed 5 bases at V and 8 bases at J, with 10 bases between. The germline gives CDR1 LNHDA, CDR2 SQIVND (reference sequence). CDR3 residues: CASSQRQHEQFF. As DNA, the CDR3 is TGTGCCAGTAGTCAAAGACAACATGAGCAGTTCTTC.

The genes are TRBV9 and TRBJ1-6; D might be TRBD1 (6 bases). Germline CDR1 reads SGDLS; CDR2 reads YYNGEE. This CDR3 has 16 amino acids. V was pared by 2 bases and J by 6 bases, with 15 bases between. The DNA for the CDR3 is TGTGCCAGCAGCGTTCTGGGGGACATAAGTAATTCACCCCTCCACTTT. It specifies CASSVLGDISNSPLHF.

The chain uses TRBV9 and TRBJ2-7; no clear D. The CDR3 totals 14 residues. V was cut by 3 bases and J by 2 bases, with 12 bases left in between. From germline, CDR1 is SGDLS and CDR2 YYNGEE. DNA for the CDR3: TGTGCCAGCAGCGCCCCCGGCGGAGCCTACGAGCAGTACTTC. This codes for CASSAPGGAYEQYF.

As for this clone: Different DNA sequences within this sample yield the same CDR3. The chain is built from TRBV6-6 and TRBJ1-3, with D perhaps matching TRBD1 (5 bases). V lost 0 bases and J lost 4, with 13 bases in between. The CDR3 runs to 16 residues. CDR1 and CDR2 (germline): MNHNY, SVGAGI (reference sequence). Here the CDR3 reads CASSYSGRTSGNTIYF. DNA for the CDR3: TGTGCCAGCAGTTACTCCGGTCGGACATCCGGAAACACCATATATTTT.

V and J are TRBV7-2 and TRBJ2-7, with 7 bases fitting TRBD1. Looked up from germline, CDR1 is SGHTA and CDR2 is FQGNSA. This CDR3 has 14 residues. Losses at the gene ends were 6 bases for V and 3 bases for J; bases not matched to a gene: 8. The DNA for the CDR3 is TGTGCCAGCAGGAAGACAGGGAACCACTACGAGCAGTACTTC. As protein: CASRKTGNHYEQYF.

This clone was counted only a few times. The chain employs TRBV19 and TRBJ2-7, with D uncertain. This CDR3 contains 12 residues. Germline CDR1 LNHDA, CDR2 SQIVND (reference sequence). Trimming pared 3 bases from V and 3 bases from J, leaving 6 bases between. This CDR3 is CASSMGSYEQYF. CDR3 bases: TGTGCCAGTAGTATGGGCAGCTACGAGCAGTACTTC. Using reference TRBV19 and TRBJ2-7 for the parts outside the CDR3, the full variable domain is DGGITQSPKYLFRKEGQNVTLSCEQNLNHDAMYWYRQDPGQGLRLIYYSQIVNDFQKGDIAEGYSVSREKKESFPLTVTSAQKNPTAFYLCASSMGSYEQYFGPGTRLTVT.

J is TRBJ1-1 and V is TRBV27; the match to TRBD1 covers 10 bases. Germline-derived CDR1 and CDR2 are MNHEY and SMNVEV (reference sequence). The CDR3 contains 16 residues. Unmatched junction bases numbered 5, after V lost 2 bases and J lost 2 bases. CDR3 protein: CASSLHRDRGNTEAFF. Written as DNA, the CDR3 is TGTGCCAGCAGTTTACACCGGGACAGGGGAAACACTGAAGCTTTCTTT.

In DNA, the CDR3 is TGTGCCAGCAGTCCCAGGACAGCCGGCCTGAACACTGAAGCTTTCTTT. Translation: CASSPRTAGLNTEAFF. The chain links TRBV2 to TRBJ1-1, with D perhaps TRBD1 (6 bases). The CDR3 is 16 amino acids. Germline V gives CDR1 SNHLY, CDR2 FYNNEI. Trimming took 5 bases from V and 0 from J, leaving 16 bases between them.

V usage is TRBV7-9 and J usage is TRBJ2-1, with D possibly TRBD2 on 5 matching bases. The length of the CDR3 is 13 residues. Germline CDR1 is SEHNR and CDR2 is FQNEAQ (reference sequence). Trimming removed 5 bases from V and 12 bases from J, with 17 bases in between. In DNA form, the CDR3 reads TGTGCCAGCAGCAATGATGGTCCAGCGGTGCAGTTCTTC. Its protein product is CASSNDGPAVQFF. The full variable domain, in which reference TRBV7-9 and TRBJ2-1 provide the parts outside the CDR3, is DTGVSQNPRHKITKRGQNVTFRCDPISEHNRLYWYRQTLGQGPEFLTYFQNEAQLEKSRLLSDRFSAERPKGSFSTLEIQRTEQGDSAMYLCASSNDGPAVQFFGPGTRLTVL.

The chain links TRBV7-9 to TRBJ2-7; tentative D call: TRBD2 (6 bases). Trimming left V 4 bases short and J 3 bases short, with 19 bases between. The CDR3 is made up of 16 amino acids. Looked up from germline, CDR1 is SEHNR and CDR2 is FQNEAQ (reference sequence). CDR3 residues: CASSSPMGLAIYEQYF. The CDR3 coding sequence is TGTGCCAGCAGCTCTCCTATGGGGCTAGCGATCTACGAGCAGTACTTC.

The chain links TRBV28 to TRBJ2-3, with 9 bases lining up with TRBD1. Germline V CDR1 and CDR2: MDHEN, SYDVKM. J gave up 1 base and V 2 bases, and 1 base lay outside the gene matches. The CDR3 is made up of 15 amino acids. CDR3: CASSLGQGRTDTQYF. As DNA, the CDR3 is TGTGCCAGCAGTTTAGGACAGGGGCGCACAGATACGCAGTATTTT.

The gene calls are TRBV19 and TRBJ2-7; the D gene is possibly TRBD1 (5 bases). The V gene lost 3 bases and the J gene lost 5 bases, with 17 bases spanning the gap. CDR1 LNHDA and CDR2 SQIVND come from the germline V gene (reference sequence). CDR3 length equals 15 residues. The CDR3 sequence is CASSMGRNYPHEQYF. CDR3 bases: TGTGCCAGTAGTATGGGGCGCAACTACCCCCACGAGCAGTACTTC.

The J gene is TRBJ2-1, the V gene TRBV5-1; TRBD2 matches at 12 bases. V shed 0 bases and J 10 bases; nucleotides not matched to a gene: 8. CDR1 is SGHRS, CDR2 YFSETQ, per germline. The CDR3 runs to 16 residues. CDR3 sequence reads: CASSLAPSGGAAEQFF. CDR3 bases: TGCGCCAGCAGCTTGGCCCCTAGCGGGGGGGCCGCCGAGCAGTTCTTC.

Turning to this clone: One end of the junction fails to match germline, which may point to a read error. CDR3 sequence reads: CASSLELSGELFF. The CDR3 DNA is TGTGCCAGCAGTTTAGAGCTTTCCGGGGAGCTGTTTTTT. V is TRBV7-9 and J is TRBJ2-2; no definite D call. The germline V gene encodes CDR1 SEHNR and CDR2 FQNEAQ (reference sequence). This CDR3 comprises 13 residues.

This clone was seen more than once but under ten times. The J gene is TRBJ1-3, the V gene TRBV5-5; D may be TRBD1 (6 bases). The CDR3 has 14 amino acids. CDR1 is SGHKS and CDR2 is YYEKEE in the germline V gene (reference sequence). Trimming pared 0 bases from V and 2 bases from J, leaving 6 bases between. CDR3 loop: CASSLDRAGNTIYF. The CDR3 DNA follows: TGTGCCAGCAGCTTGGACAGGGCTGGAAACACCATATATTTT.

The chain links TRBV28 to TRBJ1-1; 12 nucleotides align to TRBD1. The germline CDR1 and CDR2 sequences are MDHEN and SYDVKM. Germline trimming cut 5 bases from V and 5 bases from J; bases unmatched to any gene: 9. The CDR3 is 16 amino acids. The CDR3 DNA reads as TGTGCCAGCAGTGCACCGGGACAGGGGGCTGGAACTGAAGCTTTCTTT. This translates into CASSAPGQGAGTEAFF.

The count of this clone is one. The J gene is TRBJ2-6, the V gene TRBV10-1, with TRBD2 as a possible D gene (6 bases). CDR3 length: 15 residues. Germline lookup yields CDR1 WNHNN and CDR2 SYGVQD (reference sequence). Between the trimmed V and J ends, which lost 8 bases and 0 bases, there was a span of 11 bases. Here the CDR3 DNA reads TGCGCCAGCGGGATGGGGGGCTCTGGGGCCAACGTCCTGACTTTC. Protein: CASGMGGSGANVLTF.

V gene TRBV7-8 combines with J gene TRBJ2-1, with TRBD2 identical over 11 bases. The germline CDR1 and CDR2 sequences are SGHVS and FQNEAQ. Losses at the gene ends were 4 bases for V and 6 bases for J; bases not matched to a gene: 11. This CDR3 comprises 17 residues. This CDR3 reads CASSSYIGTSGRNEQFF. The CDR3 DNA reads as TGTGCCAGCAGCTCATACATCGGGACTAGCGGTCGCAATGAGCAGTTCTTC. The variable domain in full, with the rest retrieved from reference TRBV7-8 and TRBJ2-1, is GAGVSQSPRYKVAKRGQDVALRCDPISGHVSLFWYQQALGQGPEFLTYFQNEAQLDKSGLPSDRFFAERPEGSVSTLKIQRTQQEDSAVYLCASSSYIGTSGRNEQFFGPGTRLTVL.

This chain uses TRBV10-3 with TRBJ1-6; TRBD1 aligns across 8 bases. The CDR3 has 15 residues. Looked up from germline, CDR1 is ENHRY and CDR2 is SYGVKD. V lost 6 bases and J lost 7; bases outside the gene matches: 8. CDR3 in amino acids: CAIRGTGITNSPLHF. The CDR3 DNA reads TGTGCCATCAGAGGGACAGGCATAACCAATTCACCCCTCCACTTT.

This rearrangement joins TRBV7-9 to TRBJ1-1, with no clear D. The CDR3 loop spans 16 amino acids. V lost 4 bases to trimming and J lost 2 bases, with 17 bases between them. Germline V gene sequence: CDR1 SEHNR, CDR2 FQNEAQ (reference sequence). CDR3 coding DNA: TGTGCCAGCAGCTCCCTAGACTCCGGAGAAAACACTGAAGCTTTCTTT. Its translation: CASSSLDSGENTEAFF.

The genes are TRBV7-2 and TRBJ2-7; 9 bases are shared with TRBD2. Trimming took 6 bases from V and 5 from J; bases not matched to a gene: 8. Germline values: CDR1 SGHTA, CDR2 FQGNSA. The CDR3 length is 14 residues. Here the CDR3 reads CASSRVQRGDEQYF. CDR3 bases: TGTGCCAGCAGTAGGGTTCAGCGGGGGGACGAGCAGTACTTC.

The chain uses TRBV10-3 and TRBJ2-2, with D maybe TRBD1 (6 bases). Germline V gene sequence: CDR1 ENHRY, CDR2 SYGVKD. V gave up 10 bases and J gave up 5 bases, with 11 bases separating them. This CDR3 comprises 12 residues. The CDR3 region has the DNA TGTGCCACCTTACAGGGAACCGGGGAGCTGTTTTTT. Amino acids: CATLQGTGELFF.

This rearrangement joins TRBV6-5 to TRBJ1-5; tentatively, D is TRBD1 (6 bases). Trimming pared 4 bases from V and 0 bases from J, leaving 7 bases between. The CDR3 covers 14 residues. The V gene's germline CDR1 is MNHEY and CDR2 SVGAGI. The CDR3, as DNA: TGTGCCAGCAGTTCGGACAGTAGCAATCAGCCCCAGCATTTT. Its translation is CASSSDSSNQPQHF.